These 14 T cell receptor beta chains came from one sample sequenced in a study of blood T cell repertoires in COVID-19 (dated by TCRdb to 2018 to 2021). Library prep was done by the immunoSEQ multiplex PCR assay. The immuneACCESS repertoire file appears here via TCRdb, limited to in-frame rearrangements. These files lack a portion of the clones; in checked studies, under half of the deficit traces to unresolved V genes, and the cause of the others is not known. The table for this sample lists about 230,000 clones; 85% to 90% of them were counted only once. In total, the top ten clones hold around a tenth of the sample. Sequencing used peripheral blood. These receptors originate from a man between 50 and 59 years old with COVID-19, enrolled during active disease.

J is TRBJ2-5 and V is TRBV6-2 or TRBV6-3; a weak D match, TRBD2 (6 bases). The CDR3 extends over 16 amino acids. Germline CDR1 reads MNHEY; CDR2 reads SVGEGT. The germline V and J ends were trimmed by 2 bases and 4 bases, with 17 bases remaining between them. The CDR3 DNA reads TGTGCCAGCAGTTACCTGGCTAGCGTGCTCGCAGAGACCCAGTACTTC. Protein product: CASSYLASVLAETQYF.

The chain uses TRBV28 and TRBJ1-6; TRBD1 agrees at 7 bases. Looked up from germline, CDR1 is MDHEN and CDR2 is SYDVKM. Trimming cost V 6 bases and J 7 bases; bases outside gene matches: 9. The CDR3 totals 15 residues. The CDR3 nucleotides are TGTGCCAGCAGGCCAGGACAGGCTGGAAATTCACCCCTCCACTTT. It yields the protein CASRPGQAGNSPLHF.

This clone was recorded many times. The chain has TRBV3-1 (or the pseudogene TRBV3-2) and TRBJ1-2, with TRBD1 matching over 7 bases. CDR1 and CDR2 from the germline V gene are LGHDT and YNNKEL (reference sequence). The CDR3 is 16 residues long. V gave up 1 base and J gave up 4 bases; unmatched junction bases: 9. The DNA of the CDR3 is TGTGCCAGCAGCCAAGCCCTAATACAGGGGACCTATGGCTACACCTTC. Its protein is CASSQALIQGTYGYTF.

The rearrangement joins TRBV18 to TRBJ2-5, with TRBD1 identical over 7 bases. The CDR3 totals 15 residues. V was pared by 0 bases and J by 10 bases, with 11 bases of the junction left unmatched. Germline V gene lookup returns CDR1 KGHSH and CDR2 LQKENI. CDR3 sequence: CASSPPGDRIRYQYF. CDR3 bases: TGTGCCAGCTCACCACCGGGGGACAGAATTAGGTACCAGTACTTC. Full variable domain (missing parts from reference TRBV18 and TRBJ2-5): NAGVMQNPRHLVRRRGQEARLRCSPMKGHSHVYWYRQLPEEGLKFMVYLQKENIIDESGMPKERFSAEFPKEGPSILRIQQVVRGDSAAYFCASSPPGDRIRYQYFGPGTRLLVL.

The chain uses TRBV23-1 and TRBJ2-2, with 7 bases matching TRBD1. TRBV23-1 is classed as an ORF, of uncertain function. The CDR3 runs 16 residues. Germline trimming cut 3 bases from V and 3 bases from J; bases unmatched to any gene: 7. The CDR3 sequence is CASSQSGTADTGELFF. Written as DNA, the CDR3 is TGCGCCAGCAGTCAGTCCGGGACAGCCGACACCGGGGAGCTGTTTTTT.

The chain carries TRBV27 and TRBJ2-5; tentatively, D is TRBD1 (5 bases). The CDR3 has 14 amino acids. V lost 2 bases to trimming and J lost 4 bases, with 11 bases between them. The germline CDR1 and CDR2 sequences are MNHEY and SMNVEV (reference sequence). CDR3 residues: CASSLQGWGETQYF. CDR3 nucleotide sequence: TGTGCCAGCAGTTTACAGGGTTGGGGAGAGACCCAGTACTTC.

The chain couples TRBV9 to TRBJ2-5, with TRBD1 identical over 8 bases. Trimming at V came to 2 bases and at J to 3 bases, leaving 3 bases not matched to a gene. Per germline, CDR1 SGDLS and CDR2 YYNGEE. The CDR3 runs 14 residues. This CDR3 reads CASSVQGAEETQYF. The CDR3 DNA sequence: TGTGCCAGCAGCGTTCAGGGGGCTGAAGAGACCCAGTACTTC.

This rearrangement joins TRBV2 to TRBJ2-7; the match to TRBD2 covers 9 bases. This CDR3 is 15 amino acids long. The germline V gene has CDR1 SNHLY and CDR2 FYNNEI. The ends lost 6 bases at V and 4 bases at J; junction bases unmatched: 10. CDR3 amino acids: CASRTSGLEAYEQYF. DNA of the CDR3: TGTGCCAGCAGGACTAGCGGTCTGGAGGCTTACGAGCAGTACTTC.

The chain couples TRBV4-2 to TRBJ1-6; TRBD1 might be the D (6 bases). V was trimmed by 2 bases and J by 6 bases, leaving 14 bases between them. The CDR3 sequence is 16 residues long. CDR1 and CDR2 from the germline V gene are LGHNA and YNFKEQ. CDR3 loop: CASSQQMGAGNSPLHF. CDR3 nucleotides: TGTGCCAGCAGCCAACAGATGGGGGCGGGTAATTCACCCCTCCACTTT.

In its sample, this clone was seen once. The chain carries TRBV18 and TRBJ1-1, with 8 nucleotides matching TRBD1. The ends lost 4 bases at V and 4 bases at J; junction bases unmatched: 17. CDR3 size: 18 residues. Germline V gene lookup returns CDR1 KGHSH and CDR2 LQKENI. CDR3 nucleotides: TGTGCCAGCTCACAACAGCCGACAGGGGTGGTACGGGGCACTGAAGCTTTCTTT. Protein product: CASSQQPTGVVRGTEAFF. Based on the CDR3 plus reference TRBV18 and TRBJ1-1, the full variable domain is NAGVMQNPRHLVRRRGQEARLRCSPMKGHSHVYWYRQLPEEGLKFMVYLQKENIIDESGMPKERFSAEFPKEGPSILRIQQVVRGDSAAYFCASSQQPTGVVRGTEAFFGQGTRLTVV.

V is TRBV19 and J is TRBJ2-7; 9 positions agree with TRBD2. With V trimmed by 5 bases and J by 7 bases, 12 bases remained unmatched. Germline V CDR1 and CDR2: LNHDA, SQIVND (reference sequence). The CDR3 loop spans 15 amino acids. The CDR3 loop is CASSLLAGEGAEQYF. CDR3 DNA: TGTGCCAGTAGTTTATTAGCGGGAGAGGGGGCAGAGCAGTACTTC.

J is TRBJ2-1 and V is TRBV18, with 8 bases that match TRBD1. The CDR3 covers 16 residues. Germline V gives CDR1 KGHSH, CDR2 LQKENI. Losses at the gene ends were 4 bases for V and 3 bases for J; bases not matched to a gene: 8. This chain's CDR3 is CASSLGQGSHYNEQFF. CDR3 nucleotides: TGTGCCAGCTCACTAGGACAGGGATCCCACTACAATGAGCAGTTCTTC.

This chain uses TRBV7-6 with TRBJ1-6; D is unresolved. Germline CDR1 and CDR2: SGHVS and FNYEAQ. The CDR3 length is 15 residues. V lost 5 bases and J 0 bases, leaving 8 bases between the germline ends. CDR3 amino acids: CASSPGSSYNSPLHF. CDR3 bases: TGTGCCAGCAGCCCCGGGAGCTCCTATAATTCACCCCTCCACTTT. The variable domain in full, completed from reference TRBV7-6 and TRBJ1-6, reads GAGVSQSPRYKVTKRGQDVALRCDPISGHVSLYWYRQALGQGPEFLTYFNYEAQQDKSGLPNDRFSAERPEGSISTLTIQRTEQRDSAMYRCASSPGSSYNSPLHFGNGTRLTVT.

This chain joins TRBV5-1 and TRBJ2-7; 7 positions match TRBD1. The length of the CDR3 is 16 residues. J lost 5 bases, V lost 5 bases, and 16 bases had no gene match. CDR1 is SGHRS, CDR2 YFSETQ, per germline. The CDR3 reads CASSRVLSGQPDEQYF. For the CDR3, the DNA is TGCGCCAGCAGTCGCGTGTTATCGGGACAGCCGGACGAGCAGTACTTC.